These T cell receptor beta chains were read from a single sample in a study of blood T cell repertoires in COVID-19. Only in-frame clones appear in the TCRdb table, and some are missing; sequencing was by immunoSEQ multiplex PCR. The top ten hold more than 6.5% of the sample, which has fewer than 90,000 clones, about 90% seen once. The sequenced sample consisted of peripheral blood. The receptor set was obtained from a woman at least 80 years old with active COVID-19. Each CDR3 is given with its conserved first and last residue. The D gene is left open where the match is weak. Rows give clone size only sometimes, using once, few, many, or a class for an expanded clone.

abundance | j_gene | d_gene | v_gene | CDR3nt | CDR3aa
- | TRBJ1-5 | TRBD1 | TRBV30 | TGTGCCTGGAGTGTAGGGGACAGCTCCTATCAGCCCCAGCATTTT | CAWSVGDSSYQPQHF
- | TRBJ2-1 | TRBD1 | TRBV18 | TGTGCCAGCTCAATTCTCCGGGACAGGGACAATGAGCAGTTCTTC | CASSILRDRDNEQFF
- | TRBJ2-3 | - | TRBV18 | TGTGCCAGCTCACCACCGTCGGGGACAGATACGCAGTATTTT | CASSPPSGTDTQYF
- | TRBJ2-3 | - | TRBV4-1 | TGCGCCAGCAGCCGACTAGTAAACACAGATACGCAGTATTTT | CASSRLVNTDTQYF
- | TRBJ2-3 | TRBD2 | TRBV7-3 | TGTGCCAGCAGCCCTCTAGCGGGACCAGATACGCAGTATTTT | CASSPLAGPDTQYF
- | TRBJ2-7 | TRBD2 | TRBV2 | TGTGCCAGCCTACCGCGGCGGGGGGGGGCGCCGTACTTC | CASLPRRGGAPYF
once | TRBJ1-2 | - | TRBV6-6 | TGTGCCAGCAGTTACGAGGCTGGCTACACCTTC | CASSYEAGYTF
- | TRBJ1-3 | - | TRBV28 | TGTGCCAGCAGTCCAAAAACAGGGTCCCGTTACTCTGGAAACACCATATATTTT | CASSPKTGSRYSGNTIYF
- | TRBJ2-7 | TRBD2 | TRBV4-1 | TGCGCCAGCAGCCAAGGTGCGGGACTAGTATGGGAGCAGTACTTC | CASSQGAGLVWEQYF
once | TRBJ1-4 | TRBD1 | TRBV6-5 | TGTGCCAGCAGTAAATACAGGGGTACTAATGAAAAACTGTTTTTT | CASSKYRGTNEKLFF
- | TRBJ2-2 | - | TRBV2 | TGTGCCAGCAGTGAGCTGCTAGGTTTGCCCGGGGAGCTGTTTTTT | CASSELLGLPGELFF